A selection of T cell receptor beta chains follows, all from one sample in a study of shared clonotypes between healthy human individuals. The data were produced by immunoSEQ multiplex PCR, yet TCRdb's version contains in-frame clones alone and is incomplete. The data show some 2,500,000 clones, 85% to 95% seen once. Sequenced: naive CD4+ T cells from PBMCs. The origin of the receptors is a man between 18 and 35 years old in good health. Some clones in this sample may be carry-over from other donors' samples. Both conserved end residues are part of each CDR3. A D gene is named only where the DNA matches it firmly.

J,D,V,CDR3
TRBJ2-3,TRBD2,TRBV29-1,CSVLGLAASTDTQYF
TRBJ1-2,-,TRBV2,CASSDSRQGRGYTF
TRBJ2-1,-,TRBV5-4,CASSPTRDNEQFF
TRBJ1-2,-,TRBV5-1,CASSLGSGDYGYTF
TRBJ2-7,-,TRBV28,CASSSASGSRWNEQYF
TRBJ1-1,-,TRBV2,CASSEEGVEYTEAFF
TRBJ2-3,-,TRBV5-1,CASSLERASSTDTQYF
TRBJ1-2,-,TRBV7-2,CASSLESVASYGYTF
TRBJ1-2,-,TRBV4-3,CASSQGVAFENYGYTF
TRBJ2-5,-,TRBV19,CASSRDGSKRTQYF
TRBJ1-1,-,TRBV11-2,CASSLIGRMNTEAFF
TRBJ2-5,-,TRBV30,CAWSRRVQETQYF
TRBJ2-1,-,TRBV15,CATSRKSANEQFF
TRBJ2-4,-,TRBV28,CASSNSSPTIQYF
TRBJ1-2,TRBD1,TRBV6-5,CASRRTGPNYGYTF
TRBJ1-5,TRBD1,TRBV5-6,CASSLGAGGQPQHF
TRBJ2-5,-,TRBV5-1,CASSWTPEGRETQYF
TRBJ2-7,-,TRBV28,CASSLSPGFTTYEQYF
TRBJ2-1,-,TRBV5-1,CARPDTPMRENNEQFF
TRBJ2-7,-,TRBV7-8,CASSLRDLVHEQYF
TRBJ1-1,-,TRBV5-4,CASSLVWSNTEAFF
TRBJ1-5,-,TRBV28,CASHTLSTPGYNQPQHF
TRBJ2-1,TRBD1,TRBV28,CASSPQGQGAGNEQFF
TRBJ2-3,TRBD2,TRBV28,CASSQAGGVYTQYF
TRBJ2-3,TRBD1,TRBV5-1,CASSLARGQGTPDTQYF
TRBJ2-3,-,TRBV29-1,CSVVAASTDTQYF
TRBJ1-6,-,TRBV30,CAWRDSGYSPLHF
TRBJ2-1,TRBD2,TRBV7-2,CASSLRWEGVYNEQFF
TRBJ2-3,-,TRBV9,CASSVGSSGTDTQYF
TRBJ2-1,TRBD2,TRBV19,CASSIVWEAGFIYNEQFF
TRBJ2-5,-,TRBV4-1,CASSQVPPRGMGETQYF
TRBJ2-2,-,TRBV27,CASSSFAGGELFF
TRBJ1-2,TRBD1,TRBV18,CASSRRDRENYGYTF
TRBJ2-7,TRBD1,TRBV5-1,CASSQGTGGYEQYF
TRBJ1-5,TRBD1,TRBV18,CASSPSGTGGPQHF
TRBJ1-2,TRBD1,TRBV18,CASSPSRQGLNYGYTF
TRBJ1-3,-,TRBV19,CASSLTRQSANTIYF
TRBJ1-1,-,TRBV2,CASSNNGGNTEAFF
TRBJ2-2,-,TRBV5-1,CASSGQMAGELFF
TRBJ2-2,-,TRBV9,CASSVDKRTNTGELFF
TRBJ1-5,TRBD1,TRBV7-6,CASSWGQSNQPQHF
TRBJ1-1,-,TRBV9,CASSVSPHRTEAFF
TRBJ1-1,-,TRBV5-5,CASSLDWGSEAFF
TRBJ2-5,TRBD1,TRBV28,CASSLSGGQLSDF
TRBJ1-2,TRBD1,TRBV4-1,CASSQAREIQGAPGYGYTF
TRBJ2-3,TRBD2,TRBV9,CASSGEPAGIHTQYF
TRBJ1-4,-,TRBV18,CASSPQGMGTNEKLFF
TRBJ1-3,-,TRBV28,CASSPIGTNGNTIYF